This T cell receptor (beta chain) was identified in a study of blood T cell repertoires in COVID-19. Germline loops: CDR1 MNHEY, CDR2 SVGAGI. This CDR3 is 11 amino acids long. Trimming pared 4 bases from V and 10 bases from J, leaving 10 bases between. Only in-frame clones appear in the TCRdb table, and some are missing; sequencing was by immunoSEQ multiplex PCR. The data contain under 130,000 clones, roughly nine tenths of them singletons. This sequence was found in a woman older than 75 in a cohort sampled during active COVID-19. This chain links TRBV6-5 with TRBJ1-2; D remains ambiguous. The sample comprised peripheral blood. The CDR3 protein is CASSFSRVYTF. The CDR3 nucleotides are TGTGCCAGCAGTTTTTCTAGAGTCTACACCTTC.